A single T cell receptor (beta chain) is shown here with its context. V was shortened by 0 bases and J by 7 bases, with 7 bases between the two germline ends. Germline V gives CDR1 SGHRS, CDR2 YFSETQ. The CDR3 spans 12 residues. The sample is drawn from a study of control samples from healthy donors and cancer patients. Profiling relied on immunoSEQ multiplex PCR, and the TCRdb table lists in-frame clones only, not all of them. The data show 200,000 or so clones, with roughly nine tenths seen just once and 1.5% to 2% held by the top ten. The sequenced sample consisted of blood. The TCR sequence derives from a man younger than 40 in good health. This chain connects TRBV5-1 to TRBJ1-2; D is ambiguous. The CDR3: CASSLALGGYTF. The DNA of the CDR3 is TGCGCCAGCAGCTTGGCCCTCGGTGGCTACACCTTC. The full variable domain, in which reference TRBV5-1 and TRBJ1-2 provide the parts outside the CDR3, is KAGVTQTPRYLIKTRGQQVTLSCSPISGHRSVSWYQQTPGQGLQFLFEYFSETQRNKGNFPGRFSGRQFSNSRSEMNVSTLELGDSALYLCASSLALGGYTFGSGTRLTVV.